Given below is one T cell receptor (beta chain) in context. What it binds is unknown. CDR3 length: 14 residues. The germline V gene has CDR1 LGHNA and CDR2 YSLEER. Trimming shortened V by 5 bases and J by 4 bases, and 13 bases separated the two germline ends. The data derive from a study of T cell responses to AZD1222 COVID-19 vaccine. The method was immunoSEQ multiplex PCR; TCRdb's version includes in-frame clones alone and lacks a portion of them. The sample shows 150,000 to 160,000 clones, around 90% of them seen only once. Study outcomes and limitations: Baseline serostatus was positive in only a handful of AZD1222 recipients. Vaccine-related CD4 TCRs covered spike, predominating at 160-218 and 743-854. Nearly half of spike-specific TCRs reportedly target variant regions that are unmutated in the B.1.351 and B.1.1.7 variants.

This specimen consisted of peripheral blood, obtained on day 0 of AZD1222 vaccination. This chain joins TRBV4-3 and TRBJ2-3; no firm D call. The TCR sequence derives from an adult in good health. CDR3 region: CASSYRRSSDTQYF. The CDR3 DNA sequence: TGCGCCAGCAGCTATCGACGGTCATCAGATACGCAGTATTTT.